This note documents a single TCR beta chain sequence. Some clones are missing from TCRdb's copy, which holds only in-frame ones; the method was immunoSEQ multiplex PCR. The sample carries about 74,000 clones, 80% recorded once. The data originate from a study of T cell clones after liver transplantation. The CDR3 is 14 residues long. The ends were cut back, 3 bases at V and 3 bases at J, with 10 bases in the middle. Germline CDR1 is MNHEY and CDR2 is SMNVEV (reference sequence). The genes are TRBV27 and TRBJ2-3; weak D call: TRBD2 (6 bases). Material: CD4+ T cells from blood, obtained before liver transplant. The sequence was obtained from a human donor who received a liver transplant. The chain's CDR3 is CASSLAGRTDTQYF. CDR3 coding DNA: TGTGCCAGCAGTTTGGCAGGGAGGACAGATACGCAGTATTTT.